Sequencing of this TCR beta chain was carried out in a study of blood T cell repertoires in COVID-19. Turning to the study itself: In each case, the material was cDNA or gDNA derived from T cells, B-cell-depleted T cells, or PBMCs.

Germline CDR1 KGHSH, CDR2 LQKENI. Trimming at V came to 2 bases and at J to 5 bases, leaving 6 bases not matched to a gene. The CDR3 is 14 amino acids. Sequencing used immunoSEQ multiplex PCR; TCRdb keeps in-frame clones, though not all of them. The profile shows about 400,000 clones, nearly 90% of them singletons. The sample consisted of PBMCs or T cells enriched from blood (not recorded which). This sequence joins TRBV18 and TRBJ2-7, with 7 bases lining up with TRBD1. This TCR was sampled from a woman in her thirties or forties with acute COVID-19. The CDR3 region is CASSPSIQGHEQYF. CDR3 DNA sequence: TGTGCCAGCTCACCAAGTATACAGGGGCACGAGCAGTACTTC. The whole variable domain, filled in from reference TRBV18 and TRBJ2-7, reads NAGVMQNPRHLVRRRGQEARLRCSPMKGHSHVYWYRQLPEEGLKFMVYLQKENIIDESGMPKERFSAEFPKEGPSILRIQQVVRGDSAAYFCASSPSIQGHEQYFGPGTRLTVT.